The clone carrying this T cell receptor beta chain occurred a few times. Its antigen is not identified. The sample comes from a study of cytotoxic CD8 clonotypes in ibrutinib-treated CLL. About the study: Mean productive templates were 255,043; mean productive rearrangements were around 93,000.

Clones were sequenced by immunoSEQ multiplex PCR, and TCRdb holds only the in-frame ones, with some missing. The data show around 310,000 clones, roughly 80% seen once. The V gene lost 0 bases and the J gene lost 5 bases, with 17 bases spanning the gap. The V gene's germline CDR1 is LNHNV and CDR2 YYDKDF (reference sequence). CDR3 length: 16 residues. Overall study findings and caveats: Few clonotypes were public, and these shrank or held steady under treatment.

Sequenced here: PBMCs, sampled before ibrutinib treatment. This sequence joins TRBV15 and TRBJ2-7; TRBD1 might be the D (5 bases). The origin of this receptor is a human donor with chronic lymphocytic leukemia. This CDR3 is CATSRDLQVGANEQYF. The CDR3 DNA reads TGTGCCACCAGCAGAGATTTACAGGTGGGTGCCAACGAGCAGTACTTC.